A selection of T cell receptor beta chains follows, all from one sample in a study of graft-versus-host responses after intestinal transplantation. Produced via immunoSEQ multiplex PCR; TCRdb's table is partial and in-frame only. The data show some 90,000 clones, with 85% to 95% seen just once and roughly 6% held by the top ten. The antigens these receptors bind are not known. The sample in question was unstimulated CD8+ T cells sorted from spleen or lymph node cells, obtained before intestinal transplant. The source is a human donor who received an intestinal transplant. Both conserved end residues are part of each CDR3. D genes are given only for firm matches. Only part of the rows carry a size: once, few, many, or a class if the clone is expanded.

V	D	size	J	DNA	CDR3
TRBV6-6	.	.	TRBJ2-3	TGTGCCAGCAGTTTAGCGGATCCCACAGATACGCAGTATTTT	CASSLADPTDTQYF
TRBV7-3	.	.	TRBJ2-1	TGTGCCAGCAGCTTTGGCCCCCCAGCTGAGCAGTTCTTC	CASSFGPPAEQFF
TRBV6-6	TRBD1	.	TRBJ2-2	TGTGCCAGCTGCGCTGTGGGGACAGTAAAAACCGGGGAGCTGTTTTTT	CASCAVGTVKTGELFF
TRBV5-1	.	.	TRBJ2-7	TGCGCCAGCAGCTTGGCAGATCCCTACGAGCAGTACTTC	CASSLADPYEQYF
TRBV11-2	TRBD2	.	TRBJ2-7	TGTGCCAGCAGCTTAGCTAGCGGGAGTTTCTCCGAGCAGTACTTC	CASSLASGSFSEQYF
TRBV2	TRBD2	.	TRBJ2-1	TGTGCCAGCAGTGGGGGCCATAGCGGGTCACCCTCCTACAATGAGCAGTTCTTC	CASSGGHSGSPSYNEQFF
TRBV4-2	.	.	TRBJ2-2	TGTGCCAGCAGCCAAGACGGCGGGGTAGCCGGGGAGCTGTTTTTT	CASSQDGGVAGELFF
TRBV4-1	TRBD2	.	TRBJ2-1	TGCGCCAGCAGCCAATCTCTAGCGGGGGGATCCAATGAGCAGTTCTTC	CASSQSLAGGSNEQFF
TRBV29-1	.	.	TRBJ2-1	TGCAGCGTTGCCCGGGGACTCGACTACAATGAGCAGTTCTTC	CSVARGLDYNEQFF
TRBV4-1	.	.	TRBJ1-2	TGCGCCAGCAGCCAAGATTGTCTGGTAGGGGCTGGCTATGGCTACACCTTC	CASSQDCLVGAGYGYTF
TRBV6-5	TRBD2	.	TRBJ2-2	TGTGCCAGCAGTTTCGGACTAGCGGGAGGAACCGGGGAGCTGTTTTTT	CASSFGLAGGTGELFF
TRBV6-6	TRBD2	.	TRBJ2-1	TGTGCCAGCAGTTACGACCCCGGGACTATCTACAATGAGCAGTTCTTC	CASSYDPGTIYNEQFF
TRBV4-2	.	.	TRBJ1-1	TGTGCCAGCAGCCCCCTCCACCCCCGGACACTGAACACTGAAGCTTTCTTT	CASSPLHPRTLNTEAFF
TRBV9	TRBD1	once	TRBJ2-7	TGTGCCAGCAGCGTAGTAGACAGGGAAGGTGAGCAGTACTTC	CASSVVDREGEQYF
TRBV7-2	TRBD2	.	TRBJ2-3	TGTGCCAGCAGCTTAGTCTATTCTAGCGGGGGCACAGATACGCAGTATTTT	CASSLVYSSGGTDTQYF
TRBV5-1	.	.	TRBJ1-4	TGCGCCAGCAGCATCACAGGGCTCGAAACTAATGAAAAACTGTTTTTT	CASSITGLETNEKLFF
TRBV27	.	.	TRBJ2-5	TGTGCCAGCAGGCTTCGAGAGACCCAGTACTTC	CASRLRETQYF
TRBV10-2	.	.	TRBJ2-7	TGCGCCAGCAGTGATCCGGACGGCCGGAGCTCCTACGAGCAGTACTTC	CASSDPDGRSSYEQYF
TRBV27	.	.	TRBJ2-3	TGTGCCAGCAGTCCACAGTGGTACACAGATACGCAGTATTTT	CASSPQWYTDTQYF
TRBV19	TRBD1	.	TRBJ1-6	TGTGCCAGTAGTATAGGGGCCCGGACAGGCGGAAATTCACCCCTCCACTTT	CASSIGARTGGNSPLHF
TRBV2	TRBD1	.	TRBJ1-1	TGTGCCAGCAGCCCACAGGGGGCTTGGGAAGCTTTCTTT	CASSPQGAWEAFF
TRBV10-2	TRBD1	.	TRBJ2-2	TGCGCCAGCAGTGTTGACAGGGGGGCGCGGGCCGGGGAGCTGTTTTTT	CASSVDRGARAGELFF
TRBV20-1	.	.	TRBJ2-2	TGCAGTGCTAGAGACAGCGGGGAGCTGTTTTTT	CSARDSGELFF
TRBV29-1	TRBD2	.	TRBJ2-7	TGCAGCGTTAATGGACTAGCGGGATTGATTTACGAGCAGTACTTC	CSVNGLAGLIYEQYF
TRBV2	.	once	TRBJ2-7	TGTGCCAGCACCCTTAACCCCCAGGCACCCTCCTACGAGCAGTACTTC	CASTLNPQAPSYEQYF
TRBV10-3	.	.	TRBJ2-1	TGTGCCATCAGTGACCCCGACAGCGGGCCTTCCTACAATGAGCAGTTCTTC	CAISDPDSGPSYNEQFF
TRBV11-2	TRBD2	.	TRBJ2-3	TGTGCCAGCAGCCGCGGGACTAGCGGGAGTCTGGATACGCAGTATTTT	CASSRGTSGSLDTQYF
TRBV21-1	.	.	TRBJ2-5	TGTGCCAGCAGCAAAAAGGAAGGCGGGGGGCAAGAGACCCAGTACTTC	CASSKKEGGGQETQYF
TRBV7-6	.	.	TRBJ2-3	TGTGCCAGCAGCTTAGTAGCGGACCAAACAGATACGCAGTATTTT	CASSLVADQTDTQYF
TRBV27	.	.	TRBJ1-2	TGTGCCAGCAGACACCAGGGTACTGACTATGGCTACACCTTC	CASRHQGTDYGYTF
TRBV28	.	.	TRBJ2-5	TGTGCCAGCAGCCCCTCGGGTCGGCGTCAAGAGACCCAGTACTTC	CASSPSGRRQETQYF
TRBV19	TRBD2	once	TRBJ2-1	TGTGCCAGTAGTCTAGCGGGAGTTTCCTACAATGAGCAGTTCTTC	CASSLAGVSYNEQFF
TRBV9	TRBD1	.	TRBJ1-4	TGTGCCAGCAGTCCCGGACAGGGCACAACTAATGAAAAACTGTTTTTT	CASSPGQGTTNEKLFF
TRBV7-6	.	.	TRBJ2-5	TGTGCCAGCAGCTTAGCCCGGGACTACCAAGAGACCCAGTACTTC	CASSLARDYQETQYF
TRBV19	.	.	TRBJ2-2	TGTGCCAGTAGTGCCACATTAGCCACCTACACCGGGGAGCTGTTTTTT	CASSATLATYTGELFF
TRBV28	.	.	TRBJ2-7	TGTGCCAGCAATAACGGGGGGCCAACCTACGAGCAGTACTTC	CASNNGGPTYEQYF
TRBV5-5	TRBD1	.	TRBJ2-2	TGTGCCAGCAGCCCAGACAGGGCCGGGGAGCTGTTTTTT	CASSPDRAGELFF
TRBV6-5	.	.	TRBJ2-1	TGTGCCAGCAGTGACTCGCAGGGGCCCTACAATGAGCAGTTCTTC	CASSDSQGPYNEQFF
TRBV4-3	.	.	TRBJ2-7	TGCGCCAGCAGCCAAGAAAGTACCGACGAGCAGTACTTC	CASSQESTDEQYF
TRBV7-6	TRBD2	.	TRBJ2-2	TGTGCCAGCAGCTTAGCGACTAGCGGGGGGGCTGCCGGGGAGCTGTTTTTT	CASSLATSGGAAGELFF
TRBV4-2	.	once	TRBJ2-7	TGTGCCAGCAGCGTGGGAGGACGGGAGCAGTACTTC	CASSVGGREQYF
TRBV2	TRBD1	.	TRBJ2-4	TGTGCCAGCTGGACGACAGGGGGGGCCAAAAACATTCAGTACTTC	CASWTTGGAKNIQYF
TRBV6-5	.	.	TRBJ1-1	TGTGCCAGCATAGGGTTCGCTGAAGCTTTCTTT	CASIGFAEAFF
TRBV10-1	TRBD2	once	TRBJ2-3	TGCGCCAGCAGTCAACTAGCGGGAGCAACAGATACGCAGTATTTT	CASSQLAGATDTQYF
TRBV4-1	TRBD2	.	TRBJ2-7	TGCGCCAGCAGCCAAGGACATACTCGGGACTACTACGAGCAGTACTTC	CASSQGHTRDYYEQYF